These 29 T cell receptor beta chains were all obtained from the same sample, sequenced in a study of PD-L1 blockade in urothelial cancer. Sequencing was performed with immunoSEQ multiplex PCR; in TCRdb, only in-frame clones are kept and a portion is missing. The sample includes over 15,000 clones, 87% of them seen just once. The sequencing used PBMCs, collected around atezolizumab (anti-PD-L1) treatment. Receptors were obtained from a man aged 50 or older with urothelial cancer.

The chain carries TRBV27 and TRBJ2-3; 11 nucleotides line up with TRBD2. V shed 7 bases and J 8 bases; nucleotides not matched to a gene: 8. Germline V lookup: CDR1 MNHEY, CDR2 SMNVEV (reference sequence). This CDR3 contains 14 residues. The CDR3: CASKGSGRAVTQYF. Here the CDR3 DNA reads TGTGCCAGCAAGGGTAGCGGGAGGGCCGTTACGCAGTATTTT.

This chain joins TRBV7-9 and TRBJ1-2; 9 bases match TRBD1. V lost 5 bases, J lost 8 bases, and 12 bases stayed unmatched. CDR3 size: 15 residues. The V gene's germline CDR1 is SEHNR and CDR2 FQNEAQ (reference sequence). CDR3 in amino acids: CASSESGTGRDGYTF. DNA for the CDR3: TGTGCCAGCAGCGAATCCGGGACAGGGAGGGACGGCTACACCTTC.

V gene TRBV5-1 combines with J gene TRBJ1-4; TRBD1 might be the D (5 bases). The CDR3 contains 17 residues. Looked up from germline, CDR1 is SGHRS and CDR2 is YFSETQ. V was cut by 0 bases and J by 0 bases, with 12 bases left in between. The CDR3 protein is CASSLVSPTATNEKLFF. CDR3 sequence (DNA): TGCGCCAGCAGCTTGGTTTCCCCGACAGCAACTAATGAAAAACTGTTTTTT.

The chain couples TRBV18 to TRBJ2-4, with D possibly being TRBD1 (6 bases). The V end lost 0 bases, the J end lost 4 bases, and 7 bases lay between the germline ends. CDR1 and CDR2 (germline): KGHSH, LQKENI. CDR3 length equals 14 residues. The CDR3 DNA follows: TGTGCCAGCTCACCACCGGGACATAAAAACATTCAGTACTTC. Protein sequence: CASSPPGHKNIQYF.

By sample fraction, this clone is medium-sized. The same CDR3 can be traced to other DNA sequences in this sample. V is TRBV27 and J is TRBJ1-2, with D maybe TRBD1 (6 bases). This CDR3 comprises 14 residues. Germline V gene sequence: CDR1 MNHEY, CDR2 SMNVEV (reference sequence). The ends were cut back, 6 bases at V and 4 bases at J, with 15 bases in the middle. In nucleotides, the CDR3 is TGTGCCAGCAGAGTACAGGGTGGGGCCTATGGCTACACCTTC. Translated: CASRVQGGAYGYTF.

The V call is TRBV20-1, the J call TRBJ2-7; no clear D gene. The CDR3 is 11 amino acids. CDR1 is DFQATT and CDR2 is SNEGSKA in the germline V gene (reference sequence). V dropped 5 bases and J dropped 7 bases, with 12 bases sitting between them. In DNA, the CDR3 is TGCAGTGCTGCCTGGTTCCGGGAGCAGTACTTC. It encodes CSAAWFREQYF.

A single count supports this clone. The chain carries TRBV15 and TRBJ2-5; 11 bases line up with TRBD1. V lost 5 bases to trimming and J lost 1 base; unmatched junction nucleotides: 0. Germline V gives CDR1 LNHNV, CDR2 YYDKDF (reference sequence). The CDR3 is 14 amino acids. The CDR3 nucleotides are TGTGCCACCAGCGGACAGGGGGCCCAAGAGACCCAGTACTTC. Protein sequence: CATSGQGAQETQYF.

In its sample, this clone was seen once. The gene calls are TRBV14 and TRBJ1-5, with D perhaps matching TRBD1 (6 bases). The CDR3 has 16 residues. V lost 1 base, J lost 3 bases, and 13 bases lay in between. CDR1 is SGHDN and CDR2 is FVKESK in the germline V gene. The CDR3 coding sequence is TGTGCCAGCAGCCAAGGGGGGGGCTCGATCAATCAGCCCCAGCATTTT. It yields the protein CASSQGGGSINQPQHF. The full variable domain, with the rest looked up from reference TRBV14 and TRBJ1-5, is EAGVTQFPSHSVIEKGQTVTLRCDPISGHDNLYWYRRVMGKEIKFLLHFVKESKQDESGMPNNRFLAERTGGTYSTLKVQPAELEDSGVYFCASSQGGGSINQPQHFGDGTRLSIL.

The chain recombines TRBV10-1 with TRBJ2-5; TRBD1 is a possible D gene (6 bases). Trimming took 5 bases from V and 2 from J, leaving 18 bases between them. The CDR3 is 16 residues long. Germline loops: CDR1 WNHNN, CDR2 SYGVQD (reference sequence). CDR3 sequence (DNA): TGCGCCAGCAGTCAGGGGAGAGGGGCCCAACAAGAGACCCAGTACTTC. Amino acid sequence: CASSQGRGAQQETQYF.

The chain couples TRBV10-3 to TRBJ2-7; TRBD1 might be the D (6 bases). The CDR3 consists of 15 residues. Trimming shortened V by 2 bases and J by 4 bases, and 15 bases separated the two germline ends. Germline V CDR1 and CDR2: ENHRY, SYGVKD. CDR3 nucleotides: TGTGCCATCAGTGAGGGGCAGGGGAGCTGGTACGAGCAGTACTTC. This encodes CAISEGQGSWYEQYF.

The sample holds a few counts of this clone. This chain uses TRBV5-8 with TRBJ2-7; 7 bases map to TRBD1. Germline V lookup: CDR1 SGHTS, CDR2 YDEGEE. This CDR3 has 14 residues. V trimming: 2 bases; J trimming: 6 bases; junction bases outside the gene matches: 8. The chain's CDR3 is CASSLQGPGGEQYF. The CDR3 region has the DNA TGTGCCAGCAGCTTACAGGGGCCGGGTGGCGAGCAGTACTTC.

The CDR3 DNA follows: TGTGCCAGCAGCTTGGGACGGCAGGGCACCAATGAGCAGTTCTTC. This gives the protein CASSLGRQGTNEQFF. The chain recombines TRBV5-4 with TRBJ2-1, with a possible D match to TRBD1 (5 bases). The CDR3 contains 15 residues. CDR1 is SGHNT and CDR2 is YYREEE in the germline V gene (reference sequence). The ends were cut back, 0 bases at V and 6 bases at J, with 13 bases in the middle.

The V gene is TRBV28, the J gene TRBJ2-2, with D unresolved. The CDR3 spans 14 residues. The germline V gene has CDR1 MDHEN and CDR2 SYDVKM. V was shortened by 6 bases and J by 1 base, with 9 bases between the two germline ends. The CDR3, as DNA: TGTGCCAGCAGCGAACTTTTGAACACCGGGGAGCTGTTTTTT. It yields the protein CASSELLNTGELFF.

This clone was detected only a few times. V gene TRBV19 combines with J gene TRBJ2-1; 9 nucleotides agree with TRBD1. Unmatched junction bases numbered 7, after V lost 5 bases and J lost 8 bases. The CDR3 totals 14 residues. Germline V gene lookup returns CDR1 LNHDA and CDR2 SQIVND (reference sequence). CDR3 loop: CASSLRTGVDEQFF. The CDR3 nucleotides are TGTGCCAGTAGTTTACGGACAGGGGTAGATGAGCAGTTCTTC.

V gene TRBV6-5 combines with J gene TRBJ2-5; TRBD1 matches 8 bases. The germline CDR1 and CDR2 sequences are MNHEY and SVGAGI. V trimming: 7 bases; J trimming: 4 bases; junction bases outside the gene matches: 8. The CDR3 is 14 residues long. The CDR3 reads CASTAGGRAETQYF. The DNA of the CDR3 is TGTGCCAGCACTGCAGGGGGCAGAGCAGAGACCCAGTACTTC.

This clone has only one observation. The chain employs TRBV29-1 and TRBJ2-5, with D possibly TRBD1 on 6 matching bases. CDR1 is SQVTM and CDR2 is ANQGSEA in the germline V gene. V dropped 4 bases and J dropped 1 base, with 10 bases sitting between them. The CDR3 consists of 13 residues. The CDR3 region has the DNA TGCAGCGTTGGGACAGCCTTCCAAGAGACCCAGTACTTC. It yields the protein CSVGTAFQETQYF.

The chain joins TRBV11-3 to TRBJ2-3; 8 bases match TRBD1. Germline V lookup: CDR1 SGHNT, CDR2 YENEEA. J lost 5 bases, V lost 6 bases, and 7 bases had no gene match. The CDR3 contains 14 residues. The CDR3 region has the DNA TGTGCCAGCAGTAGGGGCAGGGGGCAAGATACGCAGTATTTT. Its translation is CASSRGRGQDTQYF.

The V call is TRBV7-9, the J call TRBJ2-1, with TRBD2 matching 8 bases. The CDR3 spans 17 residues. Germline CDR1 is SEHNR and CDR2 is FQNEAQ (reference sequence). The V and J ends lost 4 bases and 2 bases, in that order; junction bases with no gene match: 10. DNA of the CDR3: TGTGCCAGCAGCTCCCCGGGACTAGGGACCCCCTACAATGAGCAGTTCTTC. This gives the protein CASSSPGLGTPYNEQFF.

The chain combines TRBV19 with TRBJ2-7; a weak D match, TRBD1 (6 bases). Trimming removed 3 bases from V and 0 bases from J, with 12 bases in between. This CDR3 comprises 15 residues. Looked up from germline, CDR1 is LNHDA and CDR2 is SQIVND (reference sequence). The CDR3 loop reads CASSIRPGVSYEQYF. CDR3 bases: TGTGCCAGTAGTATTCGACCAGGGGTCTCCTACGAGCAGTACTTC.

The V call is TRBV11-2, the J call TRBJ2-2, with D possibly matching TRBD2 (6 bases). The CDR3 loop spans 16 amino acids. Germline-derived CDR1 and CDR2 are SGHAT and FQNNGV. V lost 2 bases and J lost 0, with 10 bases in between. CDR3 amino acids: CASSLSASANTGELFF. The CDR3 DNA is TGTGCCAGCAGCTTATCGGCTAGCGCGAACACCGGGGAGCTGTTTTTT.

The chain recombines TRBV10-2 with TRBJ2-3; D perhaps matches TRBD2 (6 bases). Germline V gene sequence: CDR1 WSHSY, CDR2 SAAADI. The CDR3 consists of 13 residues. With 10 bases removed from V and 1 base from J, the gap between germline ends came to 12 bases. The CDR3: CATKAGRTDTQYF. The CDR3, as DNA: TGCGCCACCAAAGCGGGTCGCACAGATACGCAGTATTTT.

CDR3 nucleotide sequence: TGCAGCGTCGCTGAAAACAGGGGGGTTAACACTGAAGCTTTCTTT. Residues: CSVAENRGVNTEAFF. This rearrangement joins TRBV29-1 to TRBJ1-1, with 8 bases aligning to TRBD1. This CDR3 comprises 15 residues. Germline V gene lookup returns CDR1 SQVTM and CDR2 ANQGSEA. J was trimmed by 2 bases and V by 6 bases; bases with no gene match: 11.

The rearrangement links TRBV5-6 to TRBJ1-2; TRBD1 matches 8 bases. V was pared by 2 bases and J by 4 bases, with 7 bases of the junction left unmatched. The germline gives CDR1 SGHDT, CDR2 YYEEEE. This CDR3 region has 15 residues. The CDR3 DNA is TGTGCCAGCAGCTTTGGGACAGGAAGGGGCTATGGCTACACCTTC. Residues: CASSFGTGRGYGYTF.

V and J are TRBV5-3 and TRBJ1-4; D not resolved. TRBV5-3 is an open reading frame, and its role is uncertain. The CDR3 spans 18 residues. V lost 4 bases and J 2 bases, leaving 21 bases between the germline ends. CDR3 sequence (DNA): TGTGCCAGAAGCCTACCCCAGAGGGCCCTCAGGACTAATGAAAAACTGTTTTTT. This encodes CARSLPQRALRTNEKLFF.

This sequence joins TRBV5-4 and TRBJ2-1; 9 bases map to TRBD2. Germline V gene lookup returns CDR1 SGHNT and CDR2 YYREEE (reference sequence). The CDR3 has 15 amino acids. The J segment lost 7 bases and the V segment lost 4 bases, leaving 9 bases of the junction unmatched. Here the CDR3 reads CASSHNSGGLNEQFF. The CDR3 DNA follows: TGTGCCAGCAGCCATAATAGCGGGGGTCTGAATGAGCAGTTCTTC.

The chain has TRBV5-4 and TRBJ2-2; 8 bases match TRBD2. The CDR3 sequence is 16 residues long. Germline V gene data show CDR1 as SGHNT and CDR2 as YYREEE (reference sequence). The J segment lost 2 bases and the V segment lost 4 bases, leaving 7 bases of the junction unmatched. The CDR3 DNA is TGTGCCAGCAGCACCCTAGCGGGCCTAAACACCGGGGAGCTGTTTTTT. Its protein is CASSTLAGLNTGELFF.

This clone was found once. CDR3 in amino acids: CASSYGTDSSYEQYF. The CDR3 DNA reads TGTGCCAGCAGTTACGGTACCGACAGTTCCTACGAGCAGTACTTC. This rearrangement joins TRBV6-5 to TRBJ2-7; D is perhaps TRBD1 (5 bases). Germline V gene sequence: CDR1 MNHEY, CDR2 SVGAGI. Deletions cut 2 bases from V and 1 base from J, with 12 bases between. This CDR3 has 15 amino acids.

The chain links TRBV7-8 to TRBJ1-5; maybe TRBD1 (6 bases). The ends were cut back, 5 bases at V and 2 bases at J, with 16 bases in the middle. CDR1 SGHVS and CDR2 FQNEAQ come from the germline V gene. This CDR3 region has 16 residues. The CDR3 DNA reads as TGTGCCAGCAGCGTCGAACAGGGTCTTCGCAATCAGCCCCAGCATTTT. Its protein is CASSVEQGLRNQPQHF.

The chain joins TRBV7-2 to TRBJ2-1; 7 bases line up with TRBD2. Germline trimming cut 4 bases from V and 3 bases from J; bases unmatched to any gene: 6. The CDR3 has 15 amino acids. CDR1 and CDR2 from the germline V gene are SGHTA and FQGNSA. The CDR3 sequence: CASSSWTRGYNEQFF. In DNA, the CDR3 is TGTGCCAGCAGCTCCTGGACTAGGGGCTACAATGAGCAGTTCTTC.